This T cell receptor beta chain was recovered during a study of T cell clonotyping in hematopoietic cell transplantation. J was trimmed by 9 bases and V by 6 bases; bases with no gene match: 7. Germline-derived CDR1 and CDR2 are SNHLY and FYNNEI. This CDR3 comprises 13 residues. Generated by immunoSEQ multiplex PCR, the TCRdb table keeps only in-frame clones and is missing some. Among about 17,000 clones listed, approximately 91% were seen once. The clonotype was recovered from a man aged 40-50 years in good health. Some clones in this sample may be carry-over from other donors' samples. The sequenced material came from peripheral blood mononuclear cells. The V gene is TRBV2, the J gene TRBJ2-4; 8 nucleotides agree with TRBD1. CDR3 nucleotides: TGTGCCAGCAGGCTCAGGGGGCTGGGCATTCAGTACTTC. As protein: CASRLRGLGIQYF. The complete variable domain, with remaining parts taken from reference TRBV2 and TRBJ2-4, reads EPEVTQTPSHQVTQMGQEVILRCVPISNHLYFYWYRQILGQKVEFLVSFYNNEISEKSEIFDDQFSVERPDGSNFTLKIRSTKLEDSAMYFCASRLRGLGIQYFGAGTRLSVL.